This T cell receptor beta chain was recorded in a study of early T cells in non-severe SARS-CoV-2 infection. Study-wide background: From unsorted whole blood, bulk RNA was sequenced, and the chains remained unpaired.

Unique molecular identifiers were affixed to single, distinct cDNA molecules. MiXCR, applied by TCRdb to the 5' RACE reads, yields one record per CDR3 protein. This table holds about 38,000 distinct CDR3 sequences, roughly 4.4% found once. General study findings and limits: CD4 and private specificities were missed by VDJdb matching, which favored anti-spike CD8 responses.

This CDR3 is 14 amino acids long. Germline lookup yields CDR1 LNHDA and CDR2 SQIVND (reference sequence). Trimming removed 7 bases from V and 4 bases from J, with 13 bases in between. This clonotype was seen ten or more times. Antigen specificity is unknown. Sequenced sample: whole blood. The V call is TRBV19, the J call TRBJ2-2, with D unclear. The sequence was collected from an adult who was a healthcare worker with PCR-confirmed SARS-CoV-2 infection or an uninfected control (not recorded which). In DNA, the CDR3 is TGTGCCAGTACAAACGTACCCAGCACCGGGGAGCTGTTTTTT. It yields the protein CASTNVPSTGELFF.